This TCR beta chain was profiled in a study of blood T cell repertoires in COVID-19. Study as a whole: Samples of COVID-19 (acute and convalescent) were obtained from the United States, Italy and Spain.

Looked up from germline, CDR1 is MDHEN and CDR2 is SYDVKM. Losses at the gene ends were 4 bases for V and 5 bases for J; bases not matched to a gene: 5. The CDR3 loop spans 14 amino acids. In the original analysis: Reference gene primer amplification gave estimated nucleated cell counts. Assay: immunoSEQ multiplex PCR; the TCRdb copy retains only in-frame clones and omits some. V, J and clone size are those of that table, while D and trimming were read from the DNA. Altogether around 190,000 clones are present, approximately 80% being singletons, with the ten largest covering approximately 8.7%. Participants came from under 30 US areas, aged roughly 18 to 90 years.

This receptor was identified in a man aged 35 to 55 who had recovered from COVID-19. The sample taken for sequencing was PBMCs or T cells enriched from blood (not recorded which). The chain couples TRBV28 to TRBJ2-5; 9 bases match TRBD2. The CDR3 loop is CASSSPGTSETQYF. Here the CDR3 DNA reads TGTGCCAGCAGTTCCCCCGGGACTAGCGAGACCCAGTACTTC.